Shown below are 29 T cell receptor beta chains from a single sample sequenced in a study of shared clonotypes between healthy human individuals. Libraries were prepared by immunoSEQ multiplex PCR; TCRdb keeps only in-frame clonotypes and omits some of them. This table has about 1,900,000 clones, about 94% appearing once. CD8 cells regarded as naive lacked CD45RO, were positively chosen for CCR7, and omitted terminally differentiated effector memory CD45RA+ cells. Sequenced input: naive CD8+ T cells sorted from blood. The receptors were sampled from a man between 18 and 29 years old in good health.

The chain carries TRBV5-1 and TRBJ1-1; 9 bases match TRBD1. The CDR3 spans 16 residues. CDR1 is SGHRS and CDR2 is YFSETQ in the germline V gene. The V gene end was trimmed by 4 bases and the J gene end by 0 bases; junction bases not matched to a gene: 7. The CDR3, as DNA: TGCGCCAGCAGCACCCGGGACAGGGTGGTGAACACTGAAGCTTTCTTT. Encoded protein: CASSTRDRVVNTEAFF. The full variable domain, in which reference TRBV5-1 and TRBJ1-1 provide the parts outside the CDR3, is KAGVTQTPRYLIKTRGQQVTLSCSPISGHRSVSWYQQTPGQGLQFLFEYFSETQRNKGNFPGRFSGRQFSNSRSEMNVSTLELGDSALYLCASSTRDRVVNTEAFFGQGTRLTVV.

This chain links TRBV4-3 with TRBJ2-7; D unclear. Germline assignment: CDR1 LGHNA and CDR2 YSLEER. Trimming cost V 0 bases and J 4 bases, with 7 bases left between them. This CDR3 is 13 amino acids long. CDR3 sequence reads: CASSQDTRYEQYF. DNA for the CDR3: TGCGCCAGCAGCCAAGATACGAGGTACGAGCAGTACTTC.

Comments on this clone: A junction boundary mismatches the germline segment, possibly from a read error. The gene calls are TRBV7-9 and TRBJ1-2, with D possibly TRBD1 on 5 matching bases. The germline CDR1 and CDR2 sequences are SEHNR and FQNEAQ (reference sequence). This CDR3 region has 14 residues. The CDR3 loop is CASSLAGTLGGYTF. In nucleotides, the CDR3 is TGTGCCAGCAGCCTAGCGGGGACCCTTGGTGGCTACACCTTC.

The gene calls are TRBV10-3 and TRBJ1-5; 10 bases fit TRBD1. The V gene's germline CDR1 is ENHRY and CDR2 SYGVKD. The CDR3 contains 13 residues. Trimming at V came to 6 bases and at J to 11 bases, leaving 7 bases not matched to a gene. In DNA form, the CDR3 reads TGTGCCATCAGGGGGGACAGGGGCGAAGCCCAGCATTTT. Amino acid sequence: CAIRGDRGEAQHF.

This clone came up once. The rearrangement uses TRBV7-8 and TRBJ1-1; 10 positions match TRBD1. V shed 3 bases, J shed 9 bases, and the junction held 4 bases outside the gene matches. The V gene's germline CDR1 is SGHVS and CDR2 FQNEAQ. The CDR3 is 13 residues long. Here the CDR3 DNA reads TGTGCCAGCAGCTTCGGGACAGGGGAGAAAGCTTTCTTT. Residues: CASSFGTGEKAFF. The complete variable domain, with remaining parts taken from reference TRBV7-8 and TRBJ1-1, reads GAGVSQSPRYKVAKRGQDVALRCDPISGHVSLFWYQQALGQGPEFLTYFQNEAQLDKSGLPSDRFFAERPEGSVSTLKIQRTQQEDSAVYLCASSFGTGEKAFFGQGTRLTVV.

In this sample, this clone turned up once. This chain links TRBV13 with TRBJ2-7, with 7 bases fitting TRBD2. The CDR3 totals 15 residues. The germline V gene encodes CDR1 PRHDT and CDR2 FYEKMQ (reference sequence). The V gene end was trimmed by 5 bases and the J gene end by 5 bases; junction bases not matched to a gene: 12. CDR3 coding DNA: TGTGCCAGCAGCCCCGGGACGGGGGGTTTCCACGAGCAGTACTTC. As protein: CASSPGTGGFHEQYF. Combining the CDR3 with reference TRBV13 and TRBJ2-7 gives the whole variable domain AAGVIQSPRHLIKEKRETATLKCYPIPRHDTVYWYQQGPGQDPQFLISFYEKMQSDKGSIPDRFSAQQFSDYHSELNMSSLELGDSALYFCASSPGTGGFHEQYFGPGTRLTVT.

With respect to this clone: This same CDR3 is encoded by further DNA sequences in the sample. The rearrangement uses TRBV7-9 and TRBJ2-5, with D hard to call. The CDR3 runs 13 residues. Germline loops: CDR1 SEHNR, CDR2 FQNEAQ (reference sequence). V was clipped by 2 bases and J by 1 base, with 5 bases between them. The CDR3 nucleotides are TGTGCCAGCAGCTTATCAAGCCAAGAGACCCAGTACTTC. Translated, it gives CASSLSSQETQYF. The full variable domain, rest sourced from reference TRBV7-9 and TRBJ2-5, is DTGVSQNPRHKITKRGQNVTFRCDPISEHNRLYWYRQTLGQGPEFLTYFQNEAQLEKSRLLSDRFSAERPKGSFSTLEIQRTEQGDSAMYLCASSLSSQETQYFGPGTRLLVL.

The CDR3 loop reads CASSPQGLGQPQHF. CDR3 bases: TGCGCCAGCAGTCCACAGGGGCTAGGTCAGCCCCAGCATTTT. This chain connects TRBV10-1 to TRBJ1-5; 7 bases are shared with TRBD1. V lost 5 bases and J lost 6; bases outside the gene matches: 7. This CDR3 is built from 14 residues. Germline loops: CDR1 WNHNN, CDR2 SYGVQD (reference sequence).

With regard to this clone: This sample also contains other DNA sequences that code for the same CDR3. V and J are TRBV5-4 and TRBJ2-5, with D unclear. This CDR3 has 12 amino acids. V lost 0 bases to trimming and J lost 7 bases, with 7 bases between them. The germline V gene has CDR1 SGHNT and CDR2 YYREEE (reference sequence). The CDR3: CASSLGGGTQYF. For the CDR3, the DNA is TGTGCCAGCAGCTTGGGAGGTGGGACCCAGTACTTC.

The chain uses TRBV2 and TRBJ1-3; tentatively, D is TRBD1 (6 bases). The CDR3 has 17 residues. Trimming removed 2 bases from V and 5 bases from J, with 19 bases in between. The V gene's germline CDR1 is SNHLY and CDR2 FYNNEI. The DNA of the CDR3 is TGTGCCAGCAGTGAATATGTCAGGGACATTATTCGAAACACCATATATTTT. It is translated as CASSEYVRDIIRNTIYF.

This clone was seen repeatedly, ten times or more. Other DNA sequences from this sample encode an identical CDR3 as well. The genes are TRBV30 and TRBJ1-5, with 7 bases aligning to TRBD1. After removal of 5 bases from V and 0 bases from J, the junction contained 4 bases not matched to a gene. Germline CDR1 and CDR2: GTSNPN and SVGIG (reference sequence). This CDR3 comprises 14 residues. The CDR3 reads CAWGQENSNQPQHF. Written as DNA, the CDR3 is TGTGCCTGGGGACAGGAAAATAGCAATCAGCCCCAGCATTTT.

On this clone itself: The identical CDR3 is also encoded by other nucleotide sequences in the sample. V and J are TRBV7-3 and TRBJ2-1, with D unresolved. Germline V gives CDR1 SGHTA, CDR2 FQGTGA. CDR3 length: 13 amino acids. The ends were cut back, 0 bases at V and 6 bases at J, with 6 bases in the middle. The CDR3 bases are TGTGCCAGCAGCTTAACTGGAAGCAATGAGCAGTTCTTC. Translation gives CASSLTGSNEQFF.

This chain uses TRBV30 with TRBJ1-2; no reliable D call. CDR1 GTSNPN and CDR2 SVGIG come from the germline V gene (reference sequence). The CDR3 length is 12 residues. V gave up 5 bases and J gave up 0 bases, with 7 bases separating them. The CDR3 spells CAWAATNYGYTF. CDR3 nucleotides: TGTGCCTGGGCAGCCACTAACTATGGCTACACCTTC.

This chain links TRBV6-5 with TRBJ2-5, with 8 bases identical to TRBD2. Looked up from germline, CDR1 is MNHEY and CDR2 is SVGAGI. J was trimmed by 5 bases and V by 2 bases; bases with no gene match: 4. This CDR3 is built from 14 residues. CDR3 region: CASSYRGGVETQYF. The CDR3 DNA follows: TGTGCCAGCAGTTACCGGGGGGGCGTTGAGACCCAGTACTTC.

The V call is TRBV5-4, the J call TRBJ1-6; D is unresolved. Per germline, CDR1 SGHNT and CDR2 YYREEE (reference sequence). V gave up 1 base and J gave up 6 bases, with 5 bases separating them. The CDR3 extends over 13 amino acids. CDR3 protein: CASSLWVNSPLHF. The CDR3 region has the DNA TGTGCCAGCAGCTTGTGGGTTAATTCACCCCTCCACTTT.

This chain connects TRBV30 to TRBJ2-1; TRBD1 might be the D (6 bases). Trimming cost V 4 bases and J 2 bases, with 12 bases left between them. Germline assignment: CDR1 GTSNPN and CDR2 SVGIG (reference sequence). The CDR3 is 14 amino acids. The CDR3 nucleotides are TGTGCCTGGAACAATCAGGGGACCTACAATGAGCAGTTCTTC. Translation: CAWNNQGTYNEQFF.

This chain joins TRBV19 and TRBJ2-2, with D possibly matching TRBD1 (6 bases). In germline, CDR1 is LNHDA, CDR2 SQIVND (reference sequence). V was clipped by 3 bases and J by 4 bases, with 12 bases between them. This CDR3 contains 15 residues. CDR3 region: CASSIVQGSTGELFF. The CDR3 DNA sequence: TGTGCCAGTAGTATTGTACAGGGAAGCACCGGGGAGCTGTTTTTT. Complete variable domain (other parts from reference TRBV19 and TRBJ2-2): DGGITQSPKYLFRKEGQNVTLSCEQNLNHDAMYWYRQDPGQGLRLIYYSQIVNDFQKGDIAEGYSVSREKKESFPLTVTSAQKNPTAFYLCASSIVQGSTGELFFGEGSRLTVL.

The CDR3 DNA reads as TGTGCCAGCAGACTAACAGGGTACACTGAAGCTTTCTTT. Residues: CASRLTGYTEAFF. The V and J genes are TRBV28 and TRBJ1-1; possible D gene TRBD1, 6 bases. The V gene lost 6 bases and the J gene lost 3 bases, with 11 bases spanning the gap. The CDR3 spans 13 residues. CDR1 and CDR2 (germline): MDHEN, SYDVKM.

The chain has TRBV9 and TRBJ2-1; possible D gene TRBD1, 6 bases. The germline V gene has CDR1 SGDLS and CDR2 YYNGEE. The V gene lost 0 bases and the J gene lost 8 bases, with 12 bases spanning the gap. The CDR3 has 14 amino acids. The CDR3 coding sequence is TGTGCCAGCAGCGTAGAACTACAGGGTGATGAGCAGTTCTTC. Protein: CASSVELQGDEQFF.

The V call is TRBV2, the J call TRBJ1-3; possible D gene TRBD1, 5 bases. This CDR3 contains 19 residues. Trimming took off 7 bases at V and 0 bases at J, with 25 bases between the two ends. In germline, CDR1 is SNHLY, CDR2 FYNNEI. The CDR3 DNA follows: TGTGCCAGCAAGTCCATGAGTGGGGCAAGTTACAACTCTGGAAACACCATATATTTT. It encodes CASKSMSGASYNSGNTIYF. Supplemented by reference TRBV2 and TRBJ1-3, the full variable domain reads EPEVTQTPSHQVTQMGQEVILRCVPISNHLYFYWYRQILGQKVEFLVSFYNNEISEKSEIFDDQFSVERPDGSNFTLKIRSTKLEDSAMYFCASKSMSGASYNSGNTIYFGEGSWLTVV.

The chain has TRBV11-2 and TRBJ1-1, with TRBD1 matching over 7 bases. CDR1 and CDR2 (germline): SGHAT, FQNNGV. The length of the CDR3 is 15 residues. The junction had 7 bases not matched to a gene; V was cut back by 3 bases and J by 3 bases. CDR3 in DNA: TGTGCCAGCAGCTTTGGCAGGGGGGCGGACACTGAAGCTTTCTTT. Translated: CASSFGRGADTEAFF.

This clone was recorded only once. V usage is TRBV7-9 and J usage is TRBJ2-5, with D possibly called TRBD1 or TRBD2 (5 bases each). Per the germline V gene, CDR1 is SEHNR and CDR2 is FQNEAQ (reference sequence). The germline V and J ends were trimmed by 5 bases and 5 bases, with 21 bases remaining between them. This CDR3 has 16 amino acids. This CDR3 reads CASSRRGDGLEETQYF. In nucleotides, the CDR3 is TGTGCCAGCAGCCGGCGAGGGGATGGGCTAGAGGAGACCCAGTACTTC.

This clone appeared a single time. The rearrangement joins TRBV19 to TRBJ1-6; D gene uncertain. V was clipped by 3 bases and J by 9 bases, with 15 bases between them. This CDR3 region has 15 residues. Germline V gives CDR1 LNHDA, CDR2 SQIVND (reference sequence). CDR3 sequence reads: CASSIQAYEVSPLHF. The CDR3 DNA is TGTGCCAGTAGTATCCAGGCCTATGAGGTTTCACCCCTCCACTTT.

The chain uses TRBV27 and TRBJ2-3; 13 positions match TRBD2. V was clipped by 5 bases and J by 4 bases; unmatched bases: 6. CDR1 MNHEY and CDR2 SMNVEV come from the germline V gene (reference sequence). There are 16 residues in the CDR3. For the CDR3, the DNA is TGTGCCAGCAGTACAACGGGACTAGCGGGACCAGATACGCAGTATTTT. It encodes CASSTTGLAGPDTQYF.

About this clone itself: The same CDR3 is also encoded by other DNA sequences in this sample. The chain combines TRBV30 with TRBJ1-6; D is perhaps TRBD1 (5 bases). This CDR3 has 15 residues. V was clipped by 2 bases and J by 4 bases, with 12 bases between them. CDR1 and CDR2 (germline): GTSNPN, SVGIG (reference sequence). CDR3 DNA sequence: TGTGCCTGGAGTACAGGAGGATCATATAATTCACCCCTCCACTTT. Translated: CAWSTGGSYNSPLHF.

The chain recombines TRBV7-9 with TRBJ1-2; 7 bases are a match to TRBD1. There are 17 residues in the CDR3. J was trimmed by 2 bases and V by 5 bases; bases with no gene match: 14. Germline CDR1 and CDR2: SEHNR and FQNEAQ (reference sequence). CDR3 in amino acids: CASSTWDSLTRNYGYTF. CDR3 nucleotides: TGTGCCAGCAGCACCTGGGACAGTCTAACTCGAAACTATGGCTACACCTTC.

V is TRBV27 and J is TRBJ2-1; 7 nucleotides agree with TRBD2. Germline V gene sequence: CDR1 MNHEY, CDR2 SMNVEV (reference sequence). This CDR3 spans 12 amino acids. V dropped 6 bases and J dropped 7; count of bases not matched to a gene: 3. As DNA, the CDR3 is TGTGCCAGCAGCATTAGCGGGAATGAGCAGTTCTTC. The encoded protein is CASSISGNEQFF.

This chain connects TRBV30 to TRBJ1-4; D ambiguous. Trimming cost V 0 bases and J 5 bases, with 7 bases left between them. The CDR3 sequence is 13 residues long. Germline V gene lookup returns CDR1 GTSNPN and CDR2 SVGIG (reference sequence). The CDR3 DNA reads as TGTGCCTGGAGTGTAAACCTGAATGAAAAACTGTTTTTT. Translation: CAWSVNLNEKLFF. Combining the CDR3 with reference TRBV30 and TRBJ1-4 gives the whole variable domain SQTIHQWPATLVQPVGSPLSLECTVEGTSNPNLYWYRQAAGRGLQLLFYSVGIGQISSEVPQNLSASRPQDRQFILSSKKLLLSDSGFYLCAWSVNLNEKLFFGSGTQLSVL.

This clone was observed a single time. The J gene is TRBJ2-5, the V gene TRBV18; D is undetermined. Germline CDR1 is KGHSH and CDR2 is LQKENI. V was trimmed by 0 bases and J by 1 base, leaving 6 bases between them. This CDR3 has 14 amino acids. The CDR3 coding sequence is TGTGCCAGCTCACCACCGGGCATCCAAGAGACCCAGTACTTC. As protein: CASSPPGIQETQYF.